The rows below give T cell receptor beta chains drawn from one sample of a study of blood T cell repertoires in COVID-19. This table comes from immunoSEQ multiplex PCR, and its TCRdb copy is limited to in-frame clones, with some not included. The sample lists some 22,000 clones, around 89% occurring once. The source material was peripheral blood. These receptors were taken from a human donor with active COVID-19. The donor label of this sample is uncertain. CDR3s include the opening cysteine and the closing phenylalanine or tryptophan.

TRBV7-6,CASSPPLRGSLNTEAFF
TRBV2,CASRTPGGAGYGYTF
TRBV7-2,CASSSMTTGRNSPLHF
TRBV28,CASTDRVLSQYF
TRBV20-1,CSASVTDEQYF
TRBV11-1,CASSARDRDYNEQFF
TRBV7-2,CASSFGGQGNQPQHF
TRBV5-1,CASSPGTGGSRNTIYF
TRBV5-6,CASSSTGTSRNNEQFF
TRBV6-4,CASSAAGYGYTF
TRBV5-4,CASSPSGYQETQYF
TRBV7-8,CASSVRETFYNEQFF
TRBV18,CASSPYRTSGRRRTYNEQFF
TRBV2,CASSVGPTGEQYF
TRBV4-1,CASSQVSQGRQPQHF
TRBV27,CASTKLALERSGELFF
TRBV19,CASSTQGGQETQYF
TRBV28,CASRKFMGFPSTNEKLFF
TRBV5-4,CASSLGAGGAYEQYF
TRBV2,CASRTGPANYGYTF
TRBV7-6,CASSLGTDRGHEQYF
TRBV7-3,CASSLTSAREQFF
TRBV2,CASSSWGQGFDEQFF
TRBV20-1,CRGQGGTEAFF
TRBV19,CASKYGHTSNQPQHF
TRBV6-2/TRBV6-3,CASSYNRGEQYF
TRBV7-2,CASSLAGTSGGAQETQYF